This TCR beta chain comes out of a study of cytomegalovirus exposure and HLA in healthy donors. Study observations and caveats: Analysis performed later found roughly 17,000 TCR beta sequences associated with HLA alleles at 0.05 false discovery rate. It emerged from a later analysis that several of the most significant clusters appeared to be linked to common viral pathogens. A cluster of highly shared sequence variants was likely a sequencing artifact. The CMV antigen specificity of a few CMV-associated chains was confirmed through in vitro analysis.

It was with 60 Vbeta and 13 Jbeta primers that the PCR ran. Method: immunoSEQ multiplex PCR; TCRdb's copy keeps in-frame clones and lacks some. The sample lists 100,000 to 140,000 clones, less than 85% occurring once. CDR3 length: 15 residues. CDR1 is SEHNR and CDR2 is FQNEAQ in the germline V gene (reference sequence). V was trimmed by 2 bases and J by 1 base, leaving 11 bases between them. In regard to this clone: Its antigen is not identified.

The V and J genes are TRBV7-9 and TRBJ2-5, with TRBD2 as a possible D gene (6 bases). The TCR was taken from a man between 18 and 29 years old in good health and CMV-seronegative. The sample comprised PBMCs. The CDR3 is CASSLYGGTQETQYF. CDR3 sequence (DNA): TGTGCCAGCAGCTTATACGGGGGTACCCAAGAGACCCAGTACTTC.